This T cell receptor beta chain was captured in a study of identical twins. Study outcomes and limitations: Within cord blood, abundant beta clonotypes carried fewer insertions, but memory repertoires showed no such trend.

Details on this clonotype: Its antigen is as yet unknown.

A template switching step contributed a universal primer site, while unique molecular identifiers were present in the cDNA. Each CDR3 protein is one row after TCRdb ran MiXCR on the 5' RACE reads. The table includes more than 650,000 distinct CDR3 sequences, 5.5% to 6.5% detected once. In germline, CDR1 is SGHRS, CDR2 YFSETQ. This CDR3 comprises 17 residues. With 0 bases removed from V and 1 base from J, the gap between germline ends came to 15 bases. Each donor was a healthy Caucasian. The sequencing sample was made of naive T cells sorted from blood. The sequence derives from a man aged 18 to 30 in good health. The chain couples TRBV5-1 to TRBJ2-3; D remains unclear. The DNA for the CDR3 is TGCGCCAGCAGCTTGGAGGGAACATCGCACCGCACAGATACGCAGTATTTT. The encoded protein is CASSLEGTSHRTDTQYF.